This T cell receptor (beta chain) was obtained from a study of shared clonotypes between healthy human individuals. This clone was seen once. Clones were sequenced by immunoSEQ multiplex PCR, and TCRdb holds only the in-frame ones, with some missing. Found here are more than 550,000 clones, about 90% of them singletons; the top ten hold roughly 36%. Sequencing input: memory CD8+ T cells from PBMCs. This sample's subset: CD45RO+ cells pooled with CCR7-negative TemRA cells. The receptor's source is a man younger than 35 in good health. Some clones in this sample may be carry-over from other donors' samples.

The DNA of the CDR3 is TGTGCCAGCAGCCGTACACTAGGTGACGAGCAGTACTTC. Protein sequence: CASSRTLGDEQYF. The chain employs TRBV9 and TRBJ2-7; a possible D gene is TRBD2 (5 bases). CDR1 and CDR2 (germline): SGDLS, YYNGEE. Trimming pared 4 bases from V and 5 bases from J, leaving 13 bases between. This CDR3 has 13 residues.